These 18 T cell receptor beta chains share one sample of origin, sequenced in a study of T cells in Graves' hyperthyroidism and ophthalmopathy. RNA transcripts were the template for amplifying TCR beta CDR3 regions. HTBI primers were employed in a first-round RT-PCR of the TCR CDR3. TCRdb processed the multiplex PCR reads anew with MiXCR; each CDR3 protein has one entry. The sample holds around 340,000 distinct CDR3 sequences, roughly 23% seen once. Sequencing input: blood. The source of these receptors is a woman between 50 and 59 years old with Graves' hyperthyroidism.

This clonotype was detected a few times. This sequence joins TRBV7-2 and TRBJ1-5; D is possibly TRBD1 (6 bases). CDR3 length equals 14 residues. From germline, CDR1 is SGHTA and CDR2 FQGNSA. Trimming cost V 5 bases and J 7 bases, with 15 bases left between them. CDR3 bases: TGTGCCAGCAGCCCCACTACAGGGCTCCAGCCCCAGCATTTT. It codes for CASSPTTGLQPQHF. Filled out from reference TRBV7-2 and TRBJ1-5, the complete variable domain reads GAGVSQSPSNKVTEKGKDVELRCDPISGHTALYWYRQSLGQGLEFLIYFQGNSAPDKSGLPSDRFSAERTGGSVSTLTIQRTQQEDSAVYLCASSPTTGLQPQHFGDGTRLSIL.

The chain recombines TRBV7-6 with TRBJ1-2, with D possibly matching TRBD1 (5 bases). From germline, CDR1 is SGHVS and CDR2 FNYEAQ. The CDR3 runs to 13 residues. V lost 8 bases, J lost 4 bases, and 14 bases lay in between. The DNA for the CDR3 is TGTGCCAGCCGCCCCGGGGCTGGCTATGGCTACACCTTC. It codes for CASRPGAGYGYTF.

This clonotype has a count of ten or more. The chain couples TRBV14 to TRBJ2-1; 8 nucleotides match TRBD1. V lost 0 bases to trimming and J lost 14 bases; unmatched junction nucleotides: 6. The germline V gene encodes CDR1 SGHDN and CDR2 FVKESK. The CDR3 length is 13 residues. CDR3 amino acids: CASSQDLQGAKFF. The CDR3 DNA follows: TGTGCCAGCAGCCAAGATCTCCAGGGGGCTAAGTTCTTC.

This clonotype was seen many times. V and J are TRBV6-1 and TRBJ1-5; D perhaps matches TRBD1 (5 bases). Trimming removed 5 bases from V and 0 bases from J, with 17 bases in between. CDR3 length: 17 residues. CDR1 is MNHNS and CDR2 is SASEGT in the germline V gene. The CDR3 sequence: CASSMGGFGNSNQPQHF. The CDR3 nucleotides read TGTGCCAGCAGTATGGGGGGGTTTGGCAATAGCAATCAGCCCCAGCATTTT.

This clonotype was observed many times. The chain has TRBV30 and TRBJ1-1; TRBD1 is a possible D gene (5 bases). The V gene lost 0 bases and the J gene lost 0 bases, with 11 bases spanning the gap. Germline-derived CDR1 and CDR2 are GTSNPN and SVGIG (reference sequence). The CDR3 is 15 residues long. The CDR3: CAWSVGGFMNTEAFF. In DNA, the CDR3 is TGTGCCTGGAGTGTCGGGGGATTTATGAACACTGAAGCTTTCTTT.

This clonotype was recorded many times. The V gene is TRBV20-1, the J gene TRBJ1-4; 8 bases are a match to TRBD1. V dropped 0 bases and J dropped 9; count of bases not matched to a gene: 9. The CDR3 consists of 15 residues. CDR1 is DFQATT and CDR2 is SNEGSKA in the germline V gene (reference sequence). The CDR3 region is CSARDSVSGGKKLFF. The CDR3, as DNA: TGCAGTGCTAGAGATTCGGTCTCAGGGGGCAAAAAACTGTTTTTT.

This clonotype has a count of ten or more. The J gene is TRBJ1-6, the V gene TRBV5-1, with a tentative D call TRBD1 (5 bases). Germline V gives CDR1 SGHRS, CDR2 YFSETQ. Trimming shortened V by 1 base and J by 9 bases, and 11 bases separated the two germline ends. This CDR3 has 14 residues. CDR3 coding DNA: TGCGCCAGCAGCTTGAGTGGGGCCGGTTCACCCCTCCACTTT. Translation gives CASSLSGAGSPLHF.

This clonotype was picked up many times. This chain uses TRBV30 with TRBJ1-2; unclear D gene. CDR3 length equals 11 residues. With 4 bases removed from V and 7 bases from J, the gap between germline ends came to 10 bases. Looked up from germline, CDR1 is GTSNPN and CDR2 is SVGIG (reference sequence). CDR3: CAWNGVGGYTF. The CDR3 DNA is TGTGCCTGGAACGGTGTGGGTGGCTACACCTTC.

This clonotype was counted ten times or more. CDR3 sequence (DNA): TGTGCCAGCAGCCAAGATCACGGTGGGGTTCGAACCGGGGAGCTGTTTTTT. Protein: CASSQDHGGVRTGELFF. The chain combines TRBV3-1 with TRBJ2-2; D is uncertain. The CDR3 has 17 residues. Trimming stripped 0 bases from V and 5 bases from J, with 16 bases between. Germline V lookup: CDR1 LGHDT, CDR2 YNNKEL (reference sequence). Looking up the rest from reference TRBV3-1 and TRBJ2-2 gives the full variable domain: DTAVSQTPKYLVTQMGNDKSIKCEQNLGHDTMYWYKQDSKKFLKIMFSYNNKELIINETVPNRFSPKSPDKAHLNLHINSLELGDSAVYFCASSQDHGGVRTGELFFGEGSRLTVL.

Turning to this clonotype: A read error is possible here, since a much larger clone lies one base away. This sequence joins TRBV5-8 and TRBJ2-7, with 14 bases lining up with TRBD2. CDR3 length: 15 amino acids. With V trimmed by 5 bases and J by 2 bases, 3 bases remained unmatched. Germline loops: CDR1 SGHTS, CDR2 YDEGEE. In nucleotides, the CDR3 is TGTGCCAGCAGTACGGGACTAGCGGGGGCCTACGAGCAGTACTTC. Its protein is CASSTGLAGAYEQYF. The complete variable domain, with remaining parts taken from reference TRBV5-8 and TRBJ2-7, reads EAGVTQSPTHLIKTRGQQATLRCSPISGHTSVYWYQQALGLGLQFLLWYDEGEERNRGNFPPRFSGRQFPNYSSELNVNALELEDSALYLCASSTGLAGAYEQYFGPGTRLTVT.

CDR3 amino acids: CASSEAIRNYGYTF. CDR3 nucleotide sequence: TGTGCCAGCAGTGAAGCTATACGTAACTATGGCTACACCTTC. The V gene is TRBV2, the J gene TRBJ1-2; no definite D call. Germline lookup yields CDR1 SNHLY and CDR2 FYNNEI. The CDR3 runs 14 residues. The V end lost 0 bases, the J end lost 1 base, and 6 bases lay between the germline ends.

This clonotype occurred a few times. The rearrangement uses TRBV20-1 and TRBJ2-1; 9 bases are a match to TRBD2. Germline loops: CDR1 DFQATT, CDR2 SNEGSKA (reference sequence). Trimming removed 6 bases from V and 7 bases from J; junction bases left unmatched: 7. CDR3 length: 13 amino acids. This chain's CDR3 is CSALAGAQNEQFF. The CDR3 bases are TGCAGTGCCTTAGCGGGAGCTCAAAATGAGCAGTTCTTC.

In this sample, this clonotype turned up many times. The J gene is TRBJ2-2, the V gene TRBV3-1; D is ambiguous. The length of the CDR3 is 15 residues. CDR1 is LGHDT, CDR2 YNNKEL, per germline (reference sequence). The V and J ends lost 4 bases and 1 base respectively, with 10 bases between them. The CDR3 coding sequence is TGTGCCAGCAGCCTAAAGACCTGGAACACCGGGGAGCTGTTTTTT. It is translated as CASSLKTWNTGELFF.

Ten or more counts support this clonotype. The chain combines TRBV5-5 with TRBJ1-2; TRBD1 matches at 7 bases. The CDR3 runs to 16 residues. CDR1 SGHKS and CDR2 YYEKEE come from the germline V gene (reference sequence). Trimming took 1 base from V and 1 from J; bases not matched to a gene: 7. Here the CDR3 reads CASSLRPRDSNYGYTF. The CDR3 DNA follows: TGTGCCAGCAGCTTGCGGCCCCGGGACAGTAACTATGGCTACACCTTC.

This clonotype has a count of ten or more. The V call is TRBV20-1, the J call TRBJ2-3; 10 bases fit TRBD2. Trimming removed 6 bases from V and 0 bases from J; junction bases left unmatched: 9. The CDR3 extends over 16 amino acids. Germline V lookup: CDR1 DFQATT, CDR2 SNEGSKA (reference sequence). The chain's CDR3 is CSANYGTSVSTDTQYF. CDR3 DNA: TGCAGTGCGAATTACGGGACTAGCGTTAGCACAGATACGCAGTATTTT.

The genes are TRBV14 and TRBJ1-2, with D perhaps matching TRBD1 (5 bases). This CDR3 is 16 amino acids long. CDR1 SGHDN and CDR2 FVKESK come from the germline V gene. V was clipped by 0 bases and J by 5 bases, with 16 bases between them. The CDR3 loop reads CASSQDTDSQKYGYTF. The CDR3 nucleotides read TGTGCCAGCAGCCAAGATACCGACAGCCAGAAGTATGGCTACACCTTC.

The genes are TRBV3-1 and TRBJ2-7, with 10 bases aligning to TRBD2. The trim removed 2 bases at V and 5 bases at J, leaving 9 bases unmatched. This CDR3 spans 16 amino acids. Germline V lookup: CDR1 LGHDT, CDR2 YNNKEL (reference sequence). The CDR3 region is CASSQHSGGYLNEQYF. In DNA, the CDR3 is TGTGCCAGCAGCCAACATAGCGGGGGGTACCTTAACGAGCAGTACTTC.

This clonotype has ten or more counts. The CDR3 loop is CASSTSGTSGFNSYNEQFF. The CDR3 bases are TGTGCCAGCAGCACCTCCGGGACTAGCGGGTTCAACTCCTACAATGAGCAGTTCTTC. The rearrangement uses TRBV7-9 and TRBJ2-1; 12 bases line up with TRBD2. Per germline, CDR1 SEHNR and CDR2 FQNEAQ (reference sequence). This CDR3 region has 19 residues. Trimming cost V 5 bases and J 0 bases; bases outside gene matches: 11. Full variable domain (rest looked up from reference TRBV7-9 and TRBJ2-1): DTGVSQNPRHKITKRGQNVTFRCDPISEHNRLYWYRQTLGQGPEFLTYFQNEAQLEKSRLLSDRFSAERPKGSFSTLEIQRTEQGDSAMYLCASSTSGTSGFNSYNEQFFGPGTRLTVL.